The sequence of this T cell receptor (beta chain) was determined in a study of cytomegalovirus exposure and HLA in healthy donors. Broader study findings: Donor immune exposure was known only as CMV serostatus. In a later analysis, TCR association rates varied by HLA locus: DRB1 most, HLA-C fewest.

Researchers ran the PCR with 60 Vbeta and 13 Jbeta primers. In the authors' workflow: Later reanalysis found approximately 76 million unique TCR beta chains, some 10 million of them shared. Profiling relied on immunoSEQ multiplex PCR, and the TCRdb table lists in-frame clones only, not all of them. V, J and clone size were drawn from that table, and D and trimming were deduced from the DNA. The table has more than 140,000 clones, over 60% seen once. This clone was counted between two and nine times. The target antigen is unknown. Sequencing was performed on PBMCs. The source of this sequence is a woman in her thirties in good health and CMV-seropositive.

In DNA, the CDR3 is TGTGCCAGTTCCCCGGGACAGGGATCATGGGAGACCCAGTACTTC. The encoded protein is CASSPGQGSWETQYF. The rearrangement links TRBV19 to TRBJ2-5, with 9 bases lining up with TRBD1. After removal of 8 bases from V and 5 bases from J, the junction contained 12 bases not matched to a gene. The germline gives CDR1 LNHDA, CDR2 SQIVND (reference sequence). The CDR3 contains 15 residues. Looking up the rest from reference TRBV19 and TRBJ2-5 gives the full variable domain: DGGITQSPKYLFRKEGQNVTLSCEQNLNHDAMYWYRQDPGQGLRLIYYSQIVNDFQKGDIAEGYSVSREKKESFPLTVTSAQKNPTAFYLCASSPGQGSWETQYFGPGTRLLVL.